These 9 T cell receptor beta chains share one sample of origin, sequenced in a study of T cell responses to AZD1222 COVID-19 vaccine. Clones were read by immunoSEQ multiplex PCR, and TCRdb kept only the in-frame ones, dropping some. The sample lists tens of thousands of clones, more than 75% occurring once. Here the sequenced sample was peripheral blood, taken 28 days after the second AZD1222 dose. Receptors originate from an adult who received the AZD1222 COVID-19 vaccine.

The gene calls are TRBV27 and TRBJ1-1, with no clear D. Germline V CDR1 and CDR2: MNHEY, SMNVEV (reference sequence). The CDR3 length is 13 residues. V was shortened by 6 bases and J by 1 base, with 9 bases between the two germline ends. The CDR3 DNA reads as TGTGCCAGCAGGAGGGAGGGGAACACTGAAGCTTTCTTT. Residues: CASRREGNTEAFF.

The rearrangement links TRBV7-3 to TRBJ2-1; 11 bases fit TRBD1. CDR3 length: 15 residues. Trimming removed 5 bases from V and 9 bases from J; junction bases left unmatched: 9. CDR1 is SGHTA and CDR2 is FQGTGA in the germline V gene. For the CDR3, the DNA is TGTGCCAGCAGCACGGGACAGGGGGTCGGGTCTGAGCAGTTCTTC. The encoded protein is CASSTGQGVGSEQFF.

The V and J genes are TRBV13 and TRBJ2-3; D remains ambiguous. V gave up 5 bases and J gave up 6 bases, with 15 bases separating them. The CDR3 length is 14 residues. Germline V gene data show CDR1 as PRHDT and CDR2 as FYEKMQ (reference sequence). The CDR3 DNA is TGTGCCAGCAGCCGCTATCTCGTGGGGGATACGCAGTATTTT. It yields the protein CASSRYLVGDTQYF. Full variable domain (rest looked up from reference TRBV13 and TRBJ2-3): AAGVIQSPRHLIKEKRETATLKCYPIPRHDTVYWYQQGPGQDPQFLISFYEKMQSDKGSIPDRFSAQQFSDYHSELNMSSLELGDSALYFCASSRYLVGDTQYFGPGTRLTVL.

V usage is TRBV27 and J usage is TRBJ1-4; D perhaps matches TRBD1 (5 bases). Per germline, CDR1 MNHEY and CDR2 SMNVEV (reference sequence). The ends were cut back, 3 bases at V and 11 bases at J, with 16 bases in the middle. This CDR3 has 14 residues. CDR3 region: CASSLGTAFGKLFF. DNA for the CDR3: TGTGCCAGCAGTTTGGGGACTGCTTTCGGGAAACTGTTTTTT.

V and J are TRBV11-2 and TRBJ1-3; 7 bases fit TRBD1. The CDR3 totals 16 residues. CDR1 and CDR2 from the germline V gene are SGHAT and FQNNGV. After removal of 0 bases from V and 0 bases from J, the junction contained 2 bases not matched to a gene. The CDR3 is CASSLEGGNSGNTIYF. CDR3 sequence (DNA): TGTGCCAGCAGCTTAGAAGGGGGCAACTCTGGAAACACCATATATTTT.

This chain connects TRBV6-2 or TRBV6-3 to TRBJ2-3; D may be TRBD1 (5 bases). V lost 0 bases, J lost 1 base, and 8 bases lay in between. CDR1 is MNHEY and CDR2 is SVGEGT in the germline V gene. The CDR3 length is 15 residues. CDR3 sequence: CASSYSGRGTDTQYF. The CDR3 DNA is TGTGCCAGCAGTTACTCGGGCAGGGGCACAGATACGCAGTATTTT.

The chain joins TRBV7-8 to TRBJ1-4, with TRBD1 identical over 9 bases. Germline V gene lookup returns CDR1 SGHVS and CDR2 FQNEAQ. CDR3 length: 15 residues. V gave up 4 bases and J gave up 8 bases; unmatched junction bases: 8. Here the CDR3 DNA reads TGTGCCAGCAGCTGGACCGGGACAGGGATAGAAAAACTGTTTTTT. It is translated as CASSWTGTGIEKLFF.

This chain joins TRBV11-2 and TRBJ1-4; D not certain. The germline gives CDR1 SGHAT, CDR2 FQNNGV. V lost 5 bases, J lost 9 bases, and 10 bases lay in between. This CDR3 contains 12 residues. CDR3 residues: CASSERVKKLFF. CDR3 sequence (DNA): TGTGCCAGCAGCGAACGGGTCAAAAAACTGTTTTTT.

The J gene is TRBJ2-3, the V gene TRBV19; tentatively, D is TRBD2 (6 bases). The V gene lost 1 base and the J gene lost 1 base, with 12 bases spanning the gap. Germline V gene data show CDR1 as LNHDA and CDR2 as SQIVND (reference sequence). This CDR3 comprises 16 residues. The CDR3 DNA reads TGTGCCAGTAGTATAGGGGCGGGGCTGGGCACAGATACGCAGTATTTT. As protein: CASSIGAGLGTDTQYF.